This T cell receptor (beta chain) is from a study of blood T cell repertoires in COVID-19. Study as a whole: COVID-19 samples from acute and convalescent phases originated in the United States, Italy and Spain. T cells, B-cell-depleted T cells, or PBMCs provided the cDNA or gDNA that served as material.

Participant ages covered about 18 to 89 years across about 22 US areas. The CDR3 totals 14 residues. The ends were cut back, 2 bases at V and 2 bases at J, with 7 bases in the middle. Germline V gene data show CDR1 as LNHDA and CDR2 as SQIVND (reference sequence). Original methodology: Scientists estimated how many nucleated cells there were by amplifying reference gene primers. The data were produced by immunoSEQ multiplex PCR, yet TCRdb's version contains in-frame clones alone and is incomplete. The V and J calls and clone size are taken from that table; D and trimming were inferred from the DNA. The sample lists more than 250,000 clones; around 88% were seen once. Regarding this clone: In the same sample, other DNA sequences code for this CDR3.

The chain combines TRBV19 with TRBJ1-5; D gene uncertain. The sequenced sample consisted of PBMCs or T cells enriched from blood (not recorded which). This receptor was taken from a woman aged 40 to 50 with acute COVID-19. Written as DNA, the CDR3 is TGTGCCAGTAGTATATCCGGAGGCAATCAGCCCCAGCATTTT. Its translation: CASSISGGNQPQHF.